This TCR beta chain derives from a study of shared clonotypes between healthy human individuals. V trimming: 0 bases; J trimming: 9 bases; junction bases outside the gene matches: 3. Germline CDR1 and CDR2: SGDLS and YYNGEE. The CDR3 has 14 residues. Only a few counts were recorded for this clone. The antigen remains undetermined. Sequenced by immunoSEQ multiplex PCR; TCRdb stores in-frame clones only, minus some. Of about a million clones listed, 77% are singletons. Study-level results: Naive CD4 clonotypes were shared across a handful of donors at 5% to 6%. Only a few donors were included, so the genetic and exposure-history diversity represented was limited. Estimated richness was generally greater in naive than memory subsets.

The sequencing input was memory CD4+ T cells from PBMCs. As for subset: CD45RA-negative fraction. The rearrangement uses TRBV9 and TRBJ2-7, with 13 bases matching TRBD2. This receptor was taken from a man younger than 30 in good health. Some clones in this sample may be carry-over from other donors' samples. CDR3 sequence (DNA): TGTGCCAGCAGCGTAGGACTAGCGGGAGGATGGCAGTACTTC. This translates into CASSVGLAGGWQYF. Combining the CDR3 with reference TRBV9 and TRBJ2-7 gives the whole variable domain DSGVTQTPKHLITATGQRVTLRCSPRSGDLSVYWYQQSLDQGLQFLIQYYNGEERAKGNILERFSAQQFPDLHSELNLSSLELGDSALYFCASSVGLAGGWQYFGPGTRLTVT.